These T cell receptor beta chains were read from a single sample in a study of T-cell reconstitution after alpha-beta-depleted transplantation in children. TCRdb analysed the PCR reads with MiXCR anew, one entry per CDR3 protein. The sample yields approximately 510,000 distinct CDR3 sequences, about 18% seen once. Sequencing was performed on PBMCs from the stem cell graft donor, taken from the stem cell graft. Receptor source: a human donor who donated a stem cell graft to a child with acute lymphoblastic leukemia. Both conserved end residues are part of each CDR3. A D gene is named only where the DNA matches it firmly. Clone size is stated in some rows and not others, as once, few, many or a class when expanded.

D gene: NA; V gene: TRBV7-2; clone size: NA; J gene: TRBJ1-2; CDR3 protein: CASSLGSGTKANYGYTF; CDR3 DNA: TGTGCCAGCAGCCTCGGGAGCGGGACCAAAGCTAACTATGGCTACACCTTC
D gene: NA; V gene: TRBV12-3/TRBV12-4; clone size: many; J gene: TRBJ1-1; CDR3 protein: CASSPTPNTEAFF; CDR3 DNA: TGTGCCAGCAGTCCCACCCCGAACACTGAAGCTTTCTTT
D gene: NA; V gene: TRBV20-1; clone size: NA; J gene: TRBJ1-5; CDR3 protein: CSARDSEGQPYSNQPQHF; CDR3 DNA: TGCAGTGCTAGAGATAGCGAAGGGCAGCCATATAGCAATCAGCCCCAGCATTTT
D gene: TRBD2; V gene: TRBV5-1; clone size: NA; J gene: TRBJ2-2; CDR3 protein: CASSGAGYPNTGELFF; CDR3 DNA: TGCGCCAGCAGCGGAGCGGGATACCCCAACACCGGGGAGCTGTTTTTT
D gene: NA; V gene: TRBV4-2; clone size: NA; J gene: TRBJ2-7; CDR3 protein: CASSQARQTPYEQYF; CDR3 DNA: TGTGCCAGCAGCCAAGCTCGACAGACACCCTACGAGCAGTACTTC
D gene: NA; V gene: TRBV4-1; clone size: NA; J gene: TRBJ2-4; CDR3 protein: CASSQRVIDTQYF; CDR3 DNA: TGCGCCAGCAGCCAGAGGGTGATAGACACTCAGTACTTC
D gene: NA; V gene: TRBV4-2; clone size: NA; J gene: TRBJ2-3; CDR3 protein: CASRGGLGPSTDTQYF; CDR3 DNA: TGTGCCAGCCGGGGCGGGCTGGGGCCTAGCACAGATACGCAGTATTTT
D gene: TRBD2; V gene: TRBV24-1; clone size: few; J gene: TRBJ2-1; CDR3 protein: CATSGIAGYSYNEQFF; CDR3 DNA: TGTGCCACCAGTGGTATAGCGGGATACTCCTACAATGAGCAGTTCTTC
D gene: TRBD1; V gene: TRBV28; clone size: NA; J gene: TRBJ2-3; CDR3 protein: CASSKSPDREFADTQYF; CDR3 DNA: TGTGCCAGCAGTAAATCCCCAGACAGGGAGTTCGCAGATACGCAGTATTTT
D gene: NA; V gene: TRBV6-5; clone size: few; J gene: TRBJ1-2; CDR3 protein: CASSYSSGVGLGYTF; CDR3 DNA: TGTGCCAGCAGTTACTCGAGTGGCGTAGGCCTTGGCTACACCTTC
D gene: NA; V gene: TRBV29-1; clone size: few; J gene: TRBJ1-1; CDR3 protein: CSVVRGKAFF; CDR3 DNA: TGCAGCGTTGTACGAGGGAAAGCTTTCTTT
D gene: NA; V gene: TRBV5-4; clone size: few; J gene: TRBJ2-7; CDR3 protein: CASSSPDEGSYEQYF; CDR3 DNA: TGTGCCAGCAGCTCGCCCGATGAGGGGTCTTACGAGCAGTACTTC
D gene: NA; V gene: TRBV2; clone size: NA; J gene: TRBJ2-4; CDR3 protein: CASSEQVEAKNIQYF; CDR3 DNA: TGTGCCAGCAGTGAACAGGTAGAAGCCAAAAACATTCAGTACTTC
D gene: TRBD2; V gene: TRBV5-1; clone size: NA; J gene: TRBJ2-7; CDR3 protein: CASRLRAAGPSYEQYF; CDR3 DNA: TGCGCCAGCCGATTGAGAGCAGCGGGACCGTCCTACGAGCAGTACTTC
D gene: NA; V gene: TRBV30; clone size: few; J gene: TRBJ2-3; CDR3 protein: CAWSRGPSTDTQYF; CDR3 DNA: TGTGCCTGGTCCCGGGGGCCTAGCACAGATACGCAGTATTTT
D gene: TRBD1; V gene: TRBV18; clone size: NA; J gene: TRBJ2-1; CDR3 protein: CASSPVRQGAYEQFF; CDR3 DNA: TGTGCCAGCTCACCAGTGCGACAGGGGGCTTATGAGCAGTTCTTC
D gene: NA; V gene: TRBV4-1; clone size: NA; J gene: TRBJ2-5; CDR3 protein: CASSQEKRNQETQYF; CDR3 DNA: TGCGCCAGCAGCCAGGAAAAGCGAAACCAAGAGACCCAGTACTTC
D gene: NA; V gene: TRBV3-1; clone size: few; J gene: TRBJ2-1; CDR3 protein: CASSQAGRGGNEQFF; CDR3 DNA: TGTGCCAGCAGCCAAGCGGGCAGGGGAGGCAATGAGCAGTTCTTC
D gene: TRBD2; V gene: TRBV6-1; clone size: few; J gene: TRBJ2-1; CDR3 protein: CASTPFLAGGLNEQFF; CDR3 DNA: TGTGCCAGCACCCCATTTCTAGCGGGAGGCCTCAATGAGCAGTTCTTC
D gene: NA; V gene: TRBV20-1; clone size: few; J gene: TRBJ1-6; CDR3 protein: CSAGLASALHF; CDR3 DNA: TGCAGTGCTGGCCTCGCTTCCGCCCTCCACTTT
D gene: TRBD1; V gene: TRBV7-2; clone size: few; J gene: TRBJ2-7; CDR3 protein: CASSFDRGVSYEQYF; CDR3 DNA: TGTGCCAGCAGCTTTGACAGGGGGGTTTCCTACGAGCAGTACTTC
D gene: NA; V gene: TRBV4-1; clone size: NA; J gene: TRBJ1-2; CDR3 protein: CASSQENRVDGYTF; CDR3 DNA: TGCGCCAGCAGCCAAGAGAACAGGGTGGACGGCTACACCTTC
D gene: NA; V gene: TRBV5-1; clone size: NA; J gene: TRBJ1-1; CDR3 protein: CASSSPGGGLSAFF; CDR3 DNA: TGCGCCAGCAGCTCCCCCGGGGGGGGGCTGAGCGCTTTCTTT
D gene: TRBD1; V gene: TRBV20-1; clone size: few; J gene: TRBJ2-7; CDR3 protein: CSAGQASYEQYF; CDR3 DNA: TGCAGTGCTGGACAGGCCTCCTACGAGCAGTACTTC
D gene: NA; V gene: TRBV12-3/TRBV12-4; clone size: few; J gene: TRBJ2-5; CDR3 protein: CASRSHRGQETQYF; CDR3 DNA: TGTGCCAGCAGATCCCATAGGGGACAAGAGACCCAGTACTTC
D gene: NA; V gene: TRBV6-5; clone size: NA; J gene: TRBJ2-7; CDR3 protein: CASGKGLGEQYF; CDR3 DNA: TGTGCCAGCGGGAAGGGGCTTGGTGAGCAGTACTTC
D gene: TRBD1; V gene: TRBV20-1; clone size: NA; J gene: TRBJ2-7; CDR3 protein: CSASRQGAPYEQYF; CDR3 DNA: TGCAGTGCTTCCAGACAGGGGGCCCCCTACGAGCAGTACTTC
D gene: NA; V gene: TRBV7-8; clone size: NA; J gene: TRBJ2-2; CDR3 protein: CASSLPPGHLNTGELFF; CDR3 DNA: TGTGCCAGCAGCCTACCCCCGGGACACTTGAACACCGGGGAGCTGTTTTTT
D gene: NA; V gene: TRBV20-1; clone size: few; J gene: TRBJ1-1; CDR3 protein: CSARGQLTEAFF; CDR3 DNA: TGCAGTGCTAGGGGGCAGCTCACTGAAGCTTTCTTT
D gene: NA; V gene: TRBV5-1; clone size: few; J gene: TRBJ2-5; CDR3 protein: CASSSKSDRYQETQYF; CDR3 DNA: TGCGCCAGCAGCTCGAAATCGGACAGATATCAAGAGACCCAGTACTTC
D gene: NA; V gene: TRBV20-1; clone size: NA; J gene: TRBJ2-1; CDR3 protein: CSARVLVSNEQFF; CDR3 DNA: TGCAGTGCTAGGGTACTAGTTAGCAATGAGCAGTTCTTC
D gene: TRBD1; V gene: TRBV6-1; clone size: NA; J gene: TRBJ2-7; CDR3 protein: CASSREQGALGEQYF; CDR3 DNA: TGTGCCAGCAGCCGAGAACAGGGGGCTCTTGGCGAGCAGTACTTC
D gene: NA; V gene: TRBV12-5; clone size: NA; J gene: TRBJ1-3; CDR3 protein: CASGLGQISSNTIYF; CDR3 DNA: TGTGCTAGTGGTTTGGGGCAGATCTCTTCGAACACCATATATTTT
D gene: NA; V gene: TRBV12-3/TRBV12-4; clone size: NA; J gene: TRBJ2-2; CDR3 protein: CASSSLGRELFF; CDR3 DNA: TGTGCCAGCAGTTCTTTGGGCCGGGAGCTGTTTTTT
D gene: NA; V gene: TRBV7-9; clone size: NA; J gene: TRBJ1-2; CDR3 protein: CASSLSRQEYGYTF; CDR3 DNA: TGTGCCAGCAGCCTAAGCAGGCAGGAGTATGGCTACACCTTC
D gene: NA; V gene: TRBV7-9; clone size: NA; J gene: TRBJ2-7; CDR3 protein: CASSPGRPTYEQYF; CDR3 DNA: TGTGCCAGCAGCCCGGGTAGGCCGACCTACGAGCAGTACTTC
D gene: TRBD2; V gene: TRBV5-1; clone size: NA; J gene: TRBJ2-2; CDR3 protein: CASSSTSGRSGTGELFF; CDR3 DNA: TGCGCCAGCAGCTCCACCAGCGGGAGGTCGGGCACCGGGGAGCTGTTTTTT
D gene: NA; V gene: TRBV19; clone size: few; J gene: TRBJ1-4; CDR3 protein: CASSFIDGWNEKLFF; CDR3 DNA: TGTGCCAGTAGTTTCATTGACGGATGGAATGAAAAACTGTTTTTT
D gene: NA; V gene: TRBV6-5; clone size: NA; J gene: TRBJ2-1; CDR3 protein: CASSYSLGSEQFF; CDR3 DNA: TGTGCCAGCAGTTACTCGCTGGGTAGTGAGCAGTTCTTC
D gene: TRBD2; V gene: TRBV3-1; clone size: NA; J gene: TRBJ2-1; CDR3 protein: CASSQQTSVDEQFF; CDR3 DNA: TGTGCCAGCAGCCAACAGACTAGCGTGGATGAGCAGTTCTTC
D gene: NA; V gene: TRBV5-1; clone size: NA; J gene: TRBJ1-4; CDR3 protein: CASMPQGGEKLFF; CDR3 DNA: TGCGCCAGCATGCCACAGGGCGGTGAAAAACTGTTTTTT
D gene: NA; V gene: TRBV7-9; clone size: few; J gene: TRBJ2-7; CDR3 protein: CASSQGLAVPYEQYF; CDR3 DNA: TGTGCCAGCAGCCAGGGGCTAGCAGTTCCCTACGAGCAGTACTTC
D gene: TRBD1; V gene: TRBV6-1; clone size: few; J gene: TRBJ1-4; CDR3 protein: CASSPGTGRNEKLFF; CDR3 DNA: TGTGCCAGCAGTCCTGGGACAGGACGTAATGAAAAACTGTTTTTT
D gene: TRBD1; V gene: TRBV5-1; clone size: few; J gene: TRBJ1-1; CDR3 protein: CASSLGTGIDTEAFF; CDR3 DNA: TGCGCCAGCAGCTTGGGGACAGGGATCGACACTGAAGCTTTCTTT
D gene: NA; V gene: TRBV6-1; clone size: NA; J gene: TRBJ2-6; CDR3 protein: CASRKQGSGANVLTF; CDR3 DNA: TGTGCCAGCAGAAAGCAGGGCTCTGGGGCCAACGTCCTGACTTTC
D gene: NA; V gene: TRBV5-1; clone size: NA; J gene: TRBJ2-7; CDR3 protein: CASSRSFRTEGHEQYF; CDR3 DNA: TGCGCCAGCAGCCGGAGTTTTAGGACAGAAGGTCACGAGCAGTACTTC
D gene: TRBD1; V gene: TRBV5-1; clone size: NA; J gene: TRBJ1-5; CDR3 protein: CASSPGQSNQPQHF; CDR3 DNA: TGCGCCAGCAGCCCGGGACAGAGCAATCAGCCCCAGCATTTT
D gene: NA; V gene: TRBV20-1; clone size: NA; J gene: TRBJ2-1; CDR3 protein: CSARDRKFWNNEQFF; CDR3 DNA: TGCAGTGCTAGAGACCGAAAGTTCTGGAACAATGAGCAGTTCTTC
D gene: NA; V gene: TRBV12-3/TRBV12-4; clone size: once; J gene: TRBJ2-2; CDR3 protein: CASSLRAIGELFF; CDR3 DNA: TGTGCCAGCAGTTTACGCGCCATCGGGGAGCTGTTTTTT
D gene: NA; V gene: TRBV7-2; clone size: NA; J gene: TRBJ2-2; CDR3 protein: CASSLEATLNTGELFF; CDR3 DNA: TGTGCCAGCAGCTTAGAGGCGACTTTGAACACCGGGGAGCTGTTTTTT
D gene: NA; V gene: TRBV20-1; clone size: few; J gene: TRBJ2-1; CDR3 protein: CSPSQGLNNEQFF; CDR3 DNA: TGCAGCCCCTCCCAAGGGCTGAACAATGAGCAGTTCTTC
D gene: NA; V gene: TRBV5-4; clone size: many; J gene: TRBJ2-1; CDR3 protein: CASSWGREQFF; CDR3 DNA: TGTGCCAGCAGCTGGGGGAGGGAGCAGTTCTTC
D gene: TRBD2; V gene: TRBV3-1; clone size: NA; J gene: TRBJ2-1; CDR3 protein: CASCQSYWGSGTTYNEQFF; CDR3 DNA: TGTGCCAGCTGCCAATCCTATTGGGGGTCCGGGACTACCTACAATGAGCAGTTCTTC
D gene: NA; V gene: TRBV27; clone size: few; J gene: TRBJ1-1; CDR3 protein: CASSTGPLTSEAFF; CDR3 DNA: TGTGCCAGCAGTACCGGGCCCCTTACGTCCGAAGCTTTCTTT
D gene: NA; V gene: TRBV25-1; clone size: few; J gene: TRBJ1-4; CDR3 protein: CASSIGSPGEKLFF; CDR3 DNA: TGTGCCAGCAGTATAGGGAGTCCAGGTGAAAAACTGTTTTTT
D gene: TRBD2; V gene: TRBV20-1; clone size: NA; J gene: TRBJ2-7; CDR3 protein: CSARDLAGGLIKTYEQYF; CDR3 DNA: TGCAGTGCTAGAGATCTAGCGGGAGGGTTAATAAAAACCTACGAGCAGTACTTC
D gene: NA; V gene: TRBV5-1; clone size: NA; J gene: TRBJ2-1; CDR3 protein: CDSREWTSSYNEQFF; CDR3 DNA: TGCGACAGCAGAGAGTGGACCAGCTCCTACAATGAGCAGTTCTTC